Reported below is one TCR beta chain. Its antigen remains unknown. V gave up 5 bases and J gave up 10 bases, with 13 bases separating them. Germline CDR1 and CDR2: DFQATT and SNEGSKA (reference sequence). The CDR3 has 11 residues. Participating donors were healthy, HIV-negative adults free of recent acute infections or vaccinations. This sample is drawn from a study of shared clonotypes between healthy human individuals. General study findings and limits: For naive CD4 cells, around 5% of clonotypes were shared across a handful of donors.

Sequencing was performed with immunoSEQ multiplex PCR; in TCRdb, only in-frame clones are kept and a portion is missing. The sample consists of approximately 2.5 million clones, under 95% of them appearing once. The chain combines TRBV20-1 with TRBJ2-3; maybe TRBD2 (5 bases). This receptor was identified in a man aged 18 to 29 in good health. Some clones in this sample may be carry-over from other donors' samples. Sequenced input: naive CD4+ T cells from PBMCs. The sample's subset: CD45RA+ positively selected. The CDR3 protein is CSAPSGKAQYF. CDR3 DNA sequence: TGCAGTGCTCCATCCGGGAAAGCGCAGTATTTT.